The T cell receptor (beta chain) under discussion was sequenced for a study of blood T cell repertoires in COVID-19. Overall study context: The United States, Italy and Spain supplied acute and convalescent COVID-19 samples. Sources were T cells, B-cell-depleted T cells, or PBMCs; the material itself was cDNA or gDNA.

Germline CDR1 and CDR2: SQVTM and ANQGSEA. The ends lost 6 bases at V and 0 bases at J; junction bases unmatched: 7. CDR3 length: 15 amino acids. Original handling: Estimation of nucleated cell counts relied on the amplification of reference gene primers. The table came from immunoSEQ multiplex PCR; TCRdb's copy has only in-frame clones and leaves some out. The V and J calls and clone size are taken from that table; D and trimming were inferred from the DNA. The data show about 380,000 clones, over 65% seen once. This TCR came from a human donor with acute or convalescent COVID-19. The donor label of this sample is uncertain. V is TRBV29-1 and J is TRBJ1-5; 8 bases line up with TRBD1. The sequencing sample was made of peripheral blood. The CDR3 spells CSVGQDLYSNQPQHF. CDR3 nucleotides: TGCAGCGTGGGACAGGACCTTTATAGCAATCAGCCCCAGCATTTT.